A selection of T cell receptor beta chains follows, all from one sample in a study of early T cells in non-severe SARS-CoV-2 infection. Via MiXCR, TCRdb re-called the 5' RACE reads, giving one row per CDR3 protein. The table has tens of thousands of distinct CDR3 sequences, 3% to 4.5% seen once. The sample taken for sequencing was whole blood. The receptors were sampled from an adult who was a healthcare worker with PCR-confirmed SARS-CoV-2 infection or an uninfected control (not recorded which). The CDR3 runs from the conserved cysteine through the conserved F or W. D genes are given only for firm matches. Only part of the rows carry a size: once, few, many, or a class if the clone is expanded.

-,many,TRBV7-9,TRBJ1-2,CASSGPYYGYTF,TGTGCCAGCAGCGGGCCATACTATGGCTACACCTTC
-,-,TRBV11-2,TRBJ2-1,CATEGPATYNEQFF,TGTGCCACTGAGGGGCCTGCTACCTACAATGAGCAGTTCTTC
-,many,TRBV14,TRBJ2-1,CASPPTAHLSYNEQFF,TGTGCCAGCCCCCCCACAGCACACCTTTCCTACAATGAGCAGTTCTTC
-,many,TRBV27,TRBJ2-1,CASSYNPGTGVGEQFF,TGTGCCAGCAGCTACAACCCCGGGACCGGGGTTGGCGAGCAGTTCTTC
TRBD1,few,TRBV6-5,TRBJ1-1,CASSYSGAGGWTEAFF,TGTGCCAGCAGTTACTCGGGGGCAGGGGGGTGGACTGAAGCTTTCTTT
-,few,TRBV4-3,TRBJ2-1,CASSQDQGIREYNEQFF,TGCGCCAGCAGCCAAGATCAGGGGATCAGGGAATACAATGAGCAGTTCTTC
TRBD1,few,TRBV29-1,TRBJ2-2,CSVEEPDRQNTGELFF,TGCAGCGTTGAAGAACCGGACAGGCAAAACACCGGGGAGCTGTTTTTT
TRBD2,many,TRBV20-1,TRBJ2-7,CSAKLAGAVEQYF,TGCAGTGCTAAACTAGCGGGAGCGGTCGAGCAGTACTTC
-,-,TRBV3-1,TRBJ2-1,CASSQTPDPSYNEQFF,TGTGCCAGCAGCCAAACCCCCGACCCCTCCTACAATGAGCAGTTCTTC
TRBD2,many,TRBV20-1,TRBJ2-1,CSARGLAASYNEQFF,TGCAGTGCTAGAGGACTAGCGGCTTCCTACAATGAGCAGTTCTTC
-,medium-sized,TRBV19,TRBJ2-1,CASTDRPGNEQFF,TGTGCCAGTACCGACCGCCCCGGCAATGAGCAGTTCTTC
TRBD2,many,TRBV29-1,TRBJ2-1,CSVREGVRVNEQFF,TGCAGCGTTCGGGAGGGGGTGAGAGTTAATGAGCAGTTCTTC
TRBD2,many,TRBV12-3/TRBV12-4,TRBJ2-2,CASSLTSGSVAGELFF,TGTGCCAGCAGTCTAACTAGCGGGAGTGTTGCCGGGGAGCTGTTTTTT
TRBD2,-,TRBV29-1,TRBJ2-7,CSVVAGLAGHEQYF,TGCAGCGTTGTAGCGGGACTAGCGGGCCACGAGCAGTACTTC